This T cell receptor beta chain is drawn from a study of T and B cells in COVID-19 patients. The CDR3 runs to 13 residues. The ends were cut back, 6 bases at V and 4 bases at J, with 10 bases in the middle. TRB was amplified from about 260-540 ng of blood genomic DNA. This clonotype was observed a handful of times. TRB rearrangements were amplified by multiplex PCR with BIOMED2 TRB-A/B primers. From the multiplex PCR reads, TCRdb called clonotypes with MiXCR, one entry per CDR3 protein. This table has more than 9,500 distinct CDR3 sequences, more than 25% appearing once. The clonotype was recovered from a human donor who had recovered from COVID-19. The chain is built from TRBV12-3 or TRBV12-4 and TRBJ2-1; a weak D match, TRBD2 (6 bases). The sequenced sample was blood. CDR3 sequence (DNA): TGTGCCAGCAGCCTCGGGAGATACAATGAGCAGTTCTTC. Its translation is CASSLGRYNEQFF.